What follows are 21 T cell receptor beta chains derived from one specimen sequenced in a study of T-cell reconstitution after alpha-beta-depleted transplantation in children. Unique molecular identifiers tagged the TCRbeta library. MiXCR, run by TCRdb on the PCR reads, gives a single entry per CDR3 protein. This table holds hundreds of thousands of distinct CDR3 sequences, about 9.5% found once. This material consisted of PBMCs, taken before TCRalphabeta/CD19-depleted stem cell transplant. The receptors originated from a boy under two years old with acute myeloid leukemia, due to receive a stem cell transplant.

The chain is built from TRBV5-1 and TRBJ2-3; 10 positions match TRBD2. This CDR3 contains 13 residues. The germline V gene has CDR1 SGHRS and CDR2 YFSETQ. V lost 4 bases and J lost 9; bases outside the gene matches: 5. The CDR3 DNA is TGCGCCAGCAGCCTAGCGGGGGCTCTCACGCAGTATTTT. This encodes CASSLAGALTQYF.

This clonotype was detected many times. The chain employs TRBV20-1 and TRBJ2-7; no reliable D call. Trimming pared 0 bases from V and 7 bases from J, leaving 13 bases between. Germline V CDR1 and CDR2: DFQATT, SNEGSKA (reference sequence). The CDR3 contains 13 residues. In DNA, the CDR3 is TGCAGTGCTAGAGATCTCAGCTTAGGGGAGCAGTACTTC. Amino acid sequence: CSARDLSLGEQYF.

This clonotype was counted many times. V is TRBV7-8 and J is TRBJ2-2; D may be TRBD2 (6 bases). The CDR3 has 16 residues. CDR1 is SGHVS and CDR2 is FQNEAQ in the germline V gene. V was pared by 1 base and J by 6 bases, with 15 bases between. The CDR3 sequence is CASSLVVGSLAGELFF. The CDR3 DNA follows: TGTGCCAGCAGCTTAGTGGTCGGGAGTCTTGCCGGGGAGCTGTTTTTT. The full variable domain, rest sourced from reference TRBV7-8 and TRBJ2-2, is GAGVSQSPRYKVAKRGQDVALRCDPISGHVSLFWYQQALGQGPEFLTYFQNEAQLDKSGLPSDRFFAERPEGSVSTLKIQRTQQEDSAVYLCASSLVVGSLAGELFFGEGSRLTVL.

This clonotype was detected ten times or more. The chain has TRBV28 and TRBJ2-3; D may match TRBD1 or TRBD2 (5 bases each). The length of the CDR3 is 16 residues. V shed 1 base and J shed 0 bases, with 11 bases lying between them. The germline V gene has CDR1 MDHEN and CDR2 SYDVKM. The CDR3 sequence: CASSLSGRGSTDTQYF. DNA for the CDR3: TGTGCCAGCAGTTTATCGGGACGTGGTAGCACAGATACGCAGTATTTT.

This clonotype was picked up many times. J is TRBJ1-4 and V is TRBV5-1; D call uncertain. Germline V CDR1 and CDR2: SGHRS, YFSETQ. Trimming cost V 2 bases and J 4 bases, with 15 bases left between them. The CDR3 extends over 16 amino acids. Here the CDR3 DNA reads TGCGCCAGCAGCTTTGGGCCGGGCGACCTTAATGAAAAACTGTTTTTT. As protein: CASSFGPGDLNEKLFF.

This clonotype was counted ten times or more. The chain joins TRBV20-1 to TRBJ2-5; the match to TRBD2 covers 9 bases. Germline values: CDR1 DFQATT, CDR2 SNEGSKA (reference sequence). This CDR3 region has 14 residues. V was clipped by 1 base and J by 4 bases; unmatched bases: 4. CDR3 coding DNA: TGCAGTGCTAGAGGAGCGGGAGGAGGAGAGACCCAGTACTTC. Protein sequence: CSARGAGGGETQYF.

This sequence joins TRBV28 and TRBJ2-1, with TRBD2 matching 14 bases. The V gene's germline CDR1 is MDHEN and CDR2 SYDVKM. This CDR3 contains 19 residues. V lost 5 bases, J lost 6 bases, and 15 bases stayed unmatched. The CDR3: CASSTPYAGLAGASNEQFF. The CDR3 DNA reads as TGTGCCAGCAGTACACCATATGCGGGACTAGCGGGGGCCTCCAATGAGCAGTTCTTC.

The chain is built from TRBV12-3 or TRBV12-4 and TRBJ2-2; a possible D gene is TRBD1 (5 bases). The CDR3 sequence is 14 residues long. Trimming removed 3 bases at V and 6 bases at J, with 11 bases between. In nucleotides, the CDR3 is TGTGCCAGCAGTTTTCTGTCAGGGCCCGGGGAGCTGTTTTTT. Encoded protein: CASSFLSGPGELFF.

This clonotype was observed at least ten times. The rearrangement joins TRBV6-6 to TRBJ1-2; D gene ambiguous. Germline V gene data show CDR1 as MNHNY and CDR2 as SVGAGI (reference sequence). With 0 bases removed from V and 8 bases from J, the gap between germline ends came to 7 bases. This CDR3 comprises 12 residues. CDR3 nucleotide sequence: TGTGCCAGCAGTTACTCGTCAGGCGGCTACACCTTC. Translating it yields CASSYSSGGYTF.

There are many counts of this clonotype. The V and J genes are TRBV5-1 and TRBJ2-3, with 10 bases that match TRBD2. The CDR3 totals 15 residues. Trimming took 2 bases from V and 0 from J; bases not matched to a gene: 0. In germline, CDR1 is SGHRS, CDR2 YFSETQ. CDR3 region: CASSLAGGSTDTQYF. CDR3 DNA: TGCGCCAGCAGCTTAGCGGGGGGGAGCACAGATACGCAGTATTTT. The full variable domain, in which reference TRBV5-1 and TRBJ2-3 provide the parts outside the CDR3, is KAGVTQTPRYLIKTRGQQVTLSCSPISGHRSVSWYQQTPGQGLQFLFEYFSETQRNKGNFPGRFSGRQFSNSRSEMNVSTLELGDSALYLCASSLAGGSTDTQYFGPGTRLTVL.

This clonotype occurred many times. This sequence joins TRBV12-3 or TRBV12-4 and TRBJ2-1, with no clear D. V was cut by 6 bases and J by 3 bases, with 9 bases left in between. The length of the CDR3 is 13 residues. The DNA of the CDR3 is TGTGCCAGCAGCGCAGGCAACTACAATGAGCAGTTCTTC. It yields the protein CASSAGNYNEQFF.

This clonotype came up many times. The CDR3 spells CASSLHLVMNTEAFF. CDR3 DNA sequence: TGTGCCAGCAGCTTACACCTGGTCATGAACACTGAAGCTTTCTTT. This chain uses TRBV7-8 with TRBJ1-1; D not certain. Germline V lookup: CDR1 SGHVS, CDR2 FQNEAQ. Between the trimmed V and J ends, which lost 2 bases and 0 bases, there was a span of 10 bases. The CDR3 has 15 amino acids.

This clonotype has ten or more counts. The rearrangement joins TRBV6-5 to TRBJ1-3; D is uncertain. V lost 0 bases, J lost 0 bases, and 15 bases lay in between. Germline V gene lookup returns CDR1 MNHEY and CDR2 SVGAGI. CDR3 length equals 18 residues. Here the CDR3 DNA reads TGTGCCAGCAGTTACTCCGGCAGTCCCCTTAACTCTGGAAACACCATATATTTT. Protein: CASSYSGSPLNSGNTIYF.

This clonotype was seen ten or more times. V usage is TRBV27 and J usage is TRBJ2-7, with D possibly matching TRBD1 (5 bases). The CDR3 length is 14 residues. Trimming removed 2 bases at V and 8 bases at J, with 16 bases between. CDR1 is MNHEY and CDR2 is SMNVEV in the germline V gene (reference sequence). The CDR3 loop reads CASSLQGQPRQQYF. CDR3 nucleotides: TGTGCCAGCAGTTTACAGGGCCAACCCAGGCAGCAGTACTTC.

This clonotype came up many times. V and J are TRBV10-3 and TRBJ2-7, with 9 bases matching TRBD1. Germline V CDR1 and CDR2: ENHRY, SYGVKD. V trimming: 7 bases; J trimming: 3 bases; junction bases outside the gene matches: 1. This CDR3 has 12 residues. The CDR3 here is CAIKGQGYEQYF. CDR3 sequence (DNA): TGTGCCATCAAGGGACAGGGCTACGAGCAGTACTTC.

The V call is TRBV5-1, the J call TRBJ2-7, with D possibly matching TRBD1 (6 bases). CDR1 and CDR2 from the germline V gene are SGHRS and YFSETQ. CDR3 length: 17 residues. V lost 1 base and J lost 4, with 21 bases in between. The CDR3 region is CASSLPPDSPLVYEQYF. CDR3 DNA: TGCGCCAGCAGCTTGCCCCCGGACAGTCCACTGGTGTACGAGCAGTACTTC.

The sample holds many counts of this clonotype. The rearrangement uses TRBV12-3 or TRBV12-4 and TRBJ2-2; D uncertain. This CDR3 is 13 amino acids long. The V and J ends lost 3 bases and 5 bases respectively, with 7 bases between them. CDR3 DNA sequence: TGTGCCAGCAGTTTCACACGGACCGGGGAGCTGTTTTTT. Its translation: CASSFTRTGELFF.

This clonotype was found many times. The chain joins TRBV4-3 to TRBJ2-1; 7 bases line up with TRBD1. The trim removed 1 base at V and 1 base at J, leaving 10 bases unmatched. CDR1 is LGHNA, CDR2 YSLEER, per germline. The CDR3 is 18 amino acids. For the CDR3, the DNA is TGCGCCAGCAGCCAAGCCCCCTGGGGGACAGCATCCTACAATGAGCAGTTCTTC. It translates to CASSQAPWGTASYNEQFF.

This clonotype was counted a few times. CDR3 sequence: CASSPELVVTSTDTQYF. In nucleotides, the CDR3 is TGCGCCAGCAGCCCGGAACTCGTCGTAACTAGCACAGATACGCAGTATTTT. The chain couples TRBV4-3 to TRBJ2-3; no clear D gene. The germline V and J ends were trimmed by 4 bases and 0 bases, with 17 bases remaining between them. Germline CDR1 and CDR2: LGHNA and YSLEER. CDR3 length: 17 residues.

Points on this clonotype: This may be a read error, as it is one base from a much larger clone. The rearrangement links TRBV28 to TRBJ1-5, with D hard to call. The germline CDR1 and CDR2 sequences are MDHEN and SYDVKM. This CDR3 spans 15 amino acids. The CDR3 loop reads CASSLGSLSNQPHHF. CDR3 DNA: TGTGCCAGCAGTTTGGGGTCTTTAAGCAATCAGCCCCATCATTTT.

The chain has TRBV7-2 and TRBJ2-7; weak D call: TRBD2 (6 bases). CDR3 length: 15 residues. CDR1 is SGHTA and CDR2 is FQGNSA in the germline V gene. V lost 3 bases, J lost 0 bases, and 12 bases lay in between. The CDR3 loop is CASSFGPSVSYEQYF. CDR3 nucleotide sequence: TGTGCCAGCAGCTTCGGTCCTAGCGTCTCCTACGAGCAGTACTTC.